The next 2 T cell receptor beta chains were all read from a single sample in a study of cytomegalovirus exposure and HLA in healthy donors. Vbeta (60) and Jbeta (13) primers were used in the PCR. Sequencing used immunoSEQ multiplex PCR; TCRdb keeps in-frame clones, though not all of them. The sample lists roughly 100,000 clones; more than 75% were seen once. Sequenced: PBMCs. These receptor sequences come from a woman in her sixties or seventies in good health and CMV-seronegative.

V gene TRBV7-2 combines with J gene TRBJ2-1; TRBD2 is a possible D gene (7 bases). Trimming took off 6 bases at V and 7 bases at J, with 22 bases between the two ends. Germline V CDR1 and CDR2: SGHTA, FQGNSA. The CDR3 is made up of 16 amino acids. The CDR3 bases are TGTGCCAGCAGTCAAAGGGGAGTAGGGAGGGGGAATGAGCAGTTCTTC. Its translation: CASSQRGVGRGNEQFF.

V gene TRBV5-6 combines with J gene TRBJ1-3; the D gene is possibly TRBD1 (6 bases). Germline CDR1 reads SGHDT; CDR2 reads YYEEEE. This CDR3 has 15 residues. Trimming stripped 5 bases from V and 2 bases from J, with 14 bases between. This CDR3 reads CASRMGQNTGNTIYF. CDR3 DNA sequence: TGTGCCAGCAGGATGGGACAAAACACTGGAAACACCATATATTTT.